This T cell receptor (beta chain) was retrieved from a study of early T cells in non-severe SARS-CoV-2 infection (dated by TCRdb to the early 2020s). For the study in its entirety: Bulk RNA from unsorted whole blood was used for TCR sequencing, so alpha and beta chains could not be paired. What the authors observed across the whole study: VDJdb matching was skewed toward anti-spike CD8 responses and likely underestimated virus-specific expansions, missing private and CD4 specificities.

Of note for this clonotype: Its recognized antigen is unknown. This sequence may be a read error, since a much larger clone differs from it by one base.

Set within a cohort of healthcare workers in London, UK, this nested case-control study involved weekly PCR testing of nasopharyngeal swabs along with blood sampling. Healthcare workers were recruited between 23 and 31 March 2020, during the week of the UK lockdown, and were followed weekly for up to about 16 weeks. From the cysteine through the phenylalanine, the CDR3 covers 17 amino acids. CDR3 DNA is the only sequence kept; it has 51 bases, read in frame from the first base. CDR1 and CDR2 (LNHDA, SQIVND) derive from the germline V gene (reference sequence). Library preparation used 5' RACE. Sequencing was performed on a NextSeq 500. To correct for sequencing error and PCR bias, the TCR library protocol tagged individual cDNA molecules with unique molecular identifiers. Both TCR alpha and beta chains were sequenced, and tight co-correlation was observed between alpha and beta sequence abundances in each sample. Turning to the authors' computational methods: Decombinator V4 was used to annotate the V gene, J gene and CDR3 of the TCR sequences. Expanded TCRs were defined as changing significantly between any two time points under a Poisson model with p below 0.0001. TCR abundances were normalised to the total number of TCRs sequenced per sample and expressed as counts per million. TRAV1-2 paired with TRAJ12, TRAJ20 or TRAJ33 defined MAIT TCRs, while TRAV10 paired with TRAJ18 defined iNKT TCRs. A search of VDJdb, accessed on 1 November 2021, was run for TCRs annotated to CMV, EBV and SARS-CoV-2, with TCRs annotated for multiple antigens excluded. TCRdb itself trimmed the public reads at Q25 with fastp, ran MiXCR and retained productive beta chains. Merged by CDR3 protein, the rows form single entries marked with the most common genes and DNA. What appears here as the V and J calls and clone size reflects TCRdb's work, not the paper's. This sample holds tens of thousands of distinct CDR3 sequences; 9% to 9.5% were observed only once. The top ten hold around 4% of the sample.

The material sequenced was whole blood. The clonotype comes from an adult who was a healthcare worker with PCR-confirmed SARS-CoV-2 infection or an uninfected control (not recorded which). The sequence joins TRBV19 to TRBJ2-6, with TRBD2 perhaps the D gene, on 5 matching bases. The nucleotide sequence is TGTGCCAGTAGTATTACTAGGGCTTCGACTGGGACCAACGTCCTGACTTTC. This sequence encodes CASSITRASTGTNVLTF.